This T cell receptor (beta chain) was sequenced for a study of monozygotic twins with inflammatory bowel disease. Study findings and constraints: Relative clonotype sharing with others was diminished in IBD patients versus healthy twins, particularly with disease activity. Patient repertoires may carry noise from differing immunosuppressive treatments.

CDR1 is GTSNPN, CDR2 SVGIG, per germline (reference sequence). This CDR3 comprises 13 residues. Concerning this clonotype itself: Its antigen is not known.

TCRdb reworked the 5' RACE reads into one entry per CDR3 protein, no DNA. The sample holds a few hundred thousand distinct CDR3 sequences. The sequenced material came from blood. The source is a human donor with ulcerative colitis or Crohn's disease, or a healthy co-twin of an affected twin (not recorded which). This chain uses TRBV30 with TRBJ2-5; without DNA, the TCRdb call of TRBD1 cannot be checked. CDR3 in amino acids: CAWSWGLGETQYF.